A selection of T cell receptor beta chains follows, all from one sample in a study of shared clonotypes between healthy human individuals. Assay: immunoSEQ multiplex PCR; the TCRdb copy retains only in-frame clones and omits some. The sample has under 120,000 clones; about 66% are singletons. The sample consisted of memory CD8+ T cells sorted from blood. These receptors were obtained from a woman aged 25 to 39 in good health. Each CDR3 is given with its conserved first and last residue. D genes are given only for firm matches. Clone size, where shown, is once, few, many, or a class for clones that have expanded.

V gene	D gene	CDR3 length	clone size	J gene	CDR3 protein	CDR3 DNA
TRBV28	TRBD2	15	NA	TRBJ2-7	CASSPILTSIHEQYF	TGTGCCAGCAGTCCTATCTTGACTAGCATCCACGAGCAGTACTTC
TRBV6-6	NA	13	once	TRBJ1-1	CASSYSTNTEAFF	TGTGCCAGCAGTTACTCGACCAACACTGAAGCTTTCTTT
TRBV29-1	NA	15	once	TRBJ2-3	CSVREGSSEADTQYF	TGCAGCGTCCGAGAGGGGAGTTCAGAGGCAGATACGCAGTATTTT
TRBV5-1	TRBD1	15	NA	TRBJ1-2	CASSLIPGQGYGYTF	TGCGCCAGCAGCTTGATCCCGGGACAGGGCTATGGCTACACCTTC
TRBV28	NA	16	NA	TRBJ1-2	CASSLVSQEQGYGYTF	TGTGCCAGCAGTTTAGTGTCTCAGGAACAAGGCTATGGCTACACCTTC
TRBV15	TRBD1	15	NA	TRBJ1-3	CATSRDDRAQNTIYF	TGTGCCACCAGCAGAGACGACAGGGCTCAAAACACCATATATTTT
TRBV7-2	NA	14	many	TRBJ2-3	CASSLWTVTDTQYF	TGTGCCAGCAGCTTATGGACGGTCACAGATACGCAGTATTTT
TRBV27	NA	15	NA	TRBJ1-4	CASSHEGLAYEKLFF	TGTGCCAGCAGCCATGAGGGGCTAGCGTATGAAAAACTGTTTTTT
TRBV14	TRBD2	13	NA	TRBJ2-7	CASSPGRGYEQYF	TGTGCCAGCAGCCCAGGGAGGGGCTACGAGCAGTACTTC
TRBV6-1	TRBD1	15	few	TRBJ2-3	CASKPGQGETDTQYF	TGTGCCAGTAAACCGGGACAGGGAGAGACAGATACGCAGTATTTT
TRBV6-1	TRBD2	15	once	TRBJ2-3	CASSMTSGSLDTQYF	TGTGCCAGCAGTATGACTAGCGGGAGTCTAGATACGCAGTATTTT
TRBV4-2	TRBD2	17	NA	TRBJ2-1	CASSQVLGGRDWNEQFF	TGTGCCAGCAGCCAAGTTTTGGGTGGGAGGGACTGGAATGAGCAGTTCTTC
TRBV25-1	TRBD1	15	many	TRBJ1-4	CASSGAGGIGEKLFF	TGTGCCAGCAGTGGGGCAGGGGGAATCGGTGAAAAACTGTTTTTT
TRBV21-1	NA	16	once	TRBJ2-7	CASSKGAGGISYEQYF	TGTGCCAGCAGCAAAGGAGCGGGAGGGATCTCCTACGAGCAGTACTTC
TRBV7-6	NA	14	once	TRBJ2-3	CASSLEAVRDTQYF	TGTGCCAGCAGCTTAGAGGCGGTCCGCGATACGCAGTATTTT
TRBV19	NA	13	few	TRBJ1-4	CATRRGGEEKLFF	TGTGCCACCCGGCGAGGGGGTGAGGAAAAACTGTTTTTT
TRBV7-8	NA	12	once	TRBJ1-2	CASSLDWVGYTF	TGTGCCAGCAGCTTAGACTGGGTGGGCTACACCTTC
TRBV27	NA	13	NA	TRBJ2-2	CASRSSSTGELFF	TGTGCCAGCAGATCATCGAGCACCGGGGAGCTGTTTTTT
TRBV6-1	TRBD2	13	once	TRBJ2-7	CASSAGDYYEQYF	TGTGCCAGCAGTGCTGGGGACTACTACGAGCAGTACTTC
TRBV7-2	NA	12	NA	TRBJ2-7	CASSRGGSEQYF	TGTGCCAGCTCTAGGGGCGGCTCGGAGCAGTACTTC
TRBV7-2	NA	15	NA	TRBJ2-7	CASSPLVGRIDEQYF	TGTGCCAGCAGCCCTCTCGTCGGGAGAATAGACGAGCAGTACTTC
TRBV7-9	NA	13	NA	TRBJ1-2	CASSSRGLYGYTF	TGTGCCAGCAGCTCCCGGGGGCTCTATGGCTACACCTTC
TRBV29-1	TRBD1	15	NA	TRBJ2-7	CSAIGTGWESYEQYF	TGCAGCGCAATCGGGACAGGGTGGGAATCCTACGAGCAGTACTTC
TRBV15	TRBD2	17	NA	TRBJ2-7	CATSRDRVSGTPYEQYF	TGTGCCACCAGCAGGGATAGGGTTAGCGGGACCCCTTACGAGCAGTACTTC
TRBV5-6	NA	14	once	TRBJ2-7	CASSHSTGTYEQYF	TGTGCCAGCAGCCATTCGACAGGAACCTACGAGCAGTACTTC
TRBV28	NA	18	NA	TRBJ2-1	CASSPPPLWRVISDEQFF	TGTGCCAGCAGTCCGCCTCCCCTCTGGAGGGTCATATCCGATGAGCAGTTCTTC
TRBV2	NA	16	NA	TRBJ1-5	CASSPGTSYSNQPQHF	TGTGCCAGCAGTCCCGGGACAAGCTATAGCAATCAGCCCCAGCATTTT
TRBV10-2	NA	14	NA	TRBJ2-1	CASTFGTLGDEQFF	TGCGCCAGCACCTTCGGGACCCTCGGCGATGAGCAGTTCTTC
TRBV28	NA	15	NA	TRBJ1-1	CASTPGDNRNTEAFF	TGTGCCAGCACTCCTGGGGACAACCGGAACACTGAAGCTTTCTTT
TRBV25-1	TRBD1	12	NA	TRBJ1-1	CAGQGLNTEAFF	TGTGCCGGACAGGGGTTGAACACTGAAGCTTTCTTT
TRBV4-1	NA	14	NA	TRBJ1-2	CASSQQASGYGYTF	TGCGCCAGCAGCCAACAGGCGAGTGGCTATGGCTACACCTTC
TRBV10-2	TRBD1	16	NA	TRBJ1-5	CASSIERDSLYQPQHF	TGCGCCAGCAGTATCGAACGGGACAGCTTATATCAGCCCCAGCATTTT
TRBV5-1	NA	12	many	TRBJ2-1	CASSSPRNEQFF	TGCGCCAGCAGCTCGCCTAGAAATGAGCAGTTCTTC
TRBV5-1	TRBD2	15	NA	TRBJ2-5	CASSTGGLAEETQYF	TGCGCCAGCAGTACGGGCGGACTAGCGGAAGAGACCCAGTACTTC
TRBV15	NA	14	NA	TRBJ1-1	CATTRWPPNTEAFF	TGTGCCACCACGCGGTGGCCCCCGAACACTGAAGCTTTCTTT
TRBV25-1	NA	16	NA	TRBJ2-3	CASSDPSRGDTDTQYF	TGTGCCAGCAGTGACCCCTCGAGGGGAGACACAGATACGCAGTATTTT
TRBV7-2	NA	14	NA	TRBJ2-1	CASTRDFSYNEQFF	TGTGCCAGCACCAGGGATTTCTCCTACAATGAGCAGTTCTTC
TRBV6-6	NA	15	many	TRBJ1-2	CASSETATSAVGYTF	TGTGCCAGCAGTGAGACAGCTACATCGGCGGTTGGCTACACCTTC
TRBV10-3	TRBD1	14	NA	TRBJ2-7	CAISAGTGFYEQYF	TGTGCCATCAGTGCCGGGACAGGGTTCTACGAGCAGTACTTC
TRBV5-1	NA	18	NA	TRBJ1-4	CASSRPTFSHFCVEKLFF	TGCGCCAGCAGCCGACCAACGTTTAGTCATTTTTGTGTTGAAAAACTGTTTTTT
TRBV19	TRBD2	16	NA	TRBJ2-7	CASSIMAGGSSYEQYF	TGTGCCAGTAGTATAATGGCGGGAGGGAGCTCCTACGAGCAGTACTTC
TRBV11-2	TRBD1	16	NA	TRBJ2-7	CASSFHRTGSSYEQYF	TGTGCCAGCAGCTTTCACAGGACAGGGAGCTCCTACGAGCAGTACTTC
TRBV2	TRBD1	14	many	TRBJ1-1	CASSAGQGFTEAFF	TGTGCCAGCAGTGCGGGACAGGGGTTCACTGAAGCTTTCTTT
TRBV5-1	TRBD2	15	NA	TRBJ2-3	CASSPPGGASDTQYF	TGCGCCAGCAGCCCTCCGGGGGGAGCCTCAGATACGCAGTATTTT
TRBV10-2	NA	14	NA	TRBJ2-7	CASSESWGPYEQYF	TGCGCCAGCAGTGAGTCATGGGGGCCCTACGAGCAGTACTTC
TRBV19	NA	19	NA	TRBJ1-1	CASNNNGRAISPEDTEAFF	TGTGCCAGTAATAACAACGGGAGGGCCATTTCCCCTGAGGACACTGAAGCTTTCTTT
TRBV6-1	TRBD1	15	NA	TRBJ1-1	CASSEQGATSNEAFF	TGTGCCAGCAGTGAACAGGGGGCGACCTCAAATGAAGCTTTCTTT
TRBV28	NA	18	NA	TRBJ1-5	CASSPPWGRKRSNQPQHF	TGTGCCAGCAGTCCGCCATGGGGCAGGAAGAGGAGCAATCAGCCCCAGCATTTT
TRBV6-1	TRBD1	15	NA	TRBJ2-7	CASSALQGQSYEQYF	TGTGCCAGCAGTGCCCTACAGGGGCAGTCCTACGAGCAGTACTTC
TRBV4-1	TRBD2	16	NA	TRBJ2-2	CASSQALAGGPGELFF	TGCGCCAGCAGCCAAGCTCTAGCGGGAGGGCCCGGGGAGCTGTTTTTT
TRBV7-9	NA	14	NA	TRBJ1-1	CASSASVQGTEAFF	TGTGCCAGCAGCGCATCGGTTCAAGGCACTGAAGCTTTCTTT
TRBV28	NA	13	large	TRBJ2-7	CASRKGPTYEQYF	TGTGCCAGCAGGAAGGGGCCAACCTACGAGCAGTACTTC
TRBV14	TRBD2	16	NA	TRBJ2-1	CASSDLTSGFYNEQFF	TGTGCCAGCAGCGACCTGACTAGCGGGTTCTACAATGAGCAGTTCTTC
TRBV30	NA	13	many	TRBJ2-1	CAWELGGYNEQFF	TGTGCCTGGGAACTTGGGGGTTACAATGAGCAGTTCTTC